The 16 T cell receptor beta chains given below trace back to one sample, sequenced in a study of T cells after yellow fever vaccination. TCRdb used MiXCR to reprocess the 5' RACE reads, holding one entry per CDR3 protein. The sample contains around 30,000 distinct CDR3 sequences, around 5.8% of which appear only once. The sample consisted of PBMCs, either bulk or a sorted T-cell subset (CD4+, CD8+, memory, or dextramer-sorted; not recorded which), taken on the day of the yellow fever booster vaccination. These receptors originate from a man aged 25 to 40 who received the YFV17D yellow fever vaccine.

This clonotype was counted ten times or more. The rearrangement links TRBV20-1 to TRBJ1-2, with D unresolved. The V end lost 6 bases, the J end lost 4 bases, and 21 bases lay between the germline ends. Germline CDR1 DFQATT, CDR2 SNEGSKA (reference sequence). The CDR3 sequence is 15 residues long. The CDR3 DNA reads as TGCAGTGCCTTGGGAGGCCTCACAAACACCTATGGCTACACCTTC. Protein: CSALGGLTNTYGYTF.

In this sample, this clonotype turned up many times. This chain connects TRBV20-1 to TRBJ2-1; TRBD2 might be the D (6 bases). V lost 2 bases to trimming and J lost 4 bases, with 9 bases between them. The CDR3 covers 13 residues. Germline CDR1 reads DFQATT; CDR2 reads SNEGSKA (reference sequence). CDR3 amino acids: CSARSGLYNEQFF. The DNA for the CDR3 is TGCAGTGCTAGAAGCGGGCTATACAATGAGCAGTTCTTC.

This clonotype has at least ten counts. The rearrangement uses TRBV27 and TRBJ1-3; D not resolved. V lost 5 bases and J 0 bases, leaving 14 bases between the germline ends. Germline V gene sequence: CDR1 MNHEY, CDR2 SMNVEV (reference sequence). The CDR3 has 16 residues. CDR3 region: CASSPRTPYSGNTIYF. CDR3 sequence (DNA): TGTGCCAGCAGTCCACGGACCCCCTACTCTGGAAACACCATATATTTT.

The chain combines TRBV5-1 with TRBJ2-5; D gene uncertain. Germline values: CDR1 SGHRS, CDR2 YFSETQ. Trimming removed 1 base from V and 7 bases from J, with 11 bases in between. This CDR3 is 13 amino acids long. In DNA form, the CDR3 reads TGCGCCAGCAGCTTGAATTCTAGAGGGACCCAGTACTTC. This translates into CASSLNSRGTQYF. Using reference TRBV5-1 and TRBJ2-5 for the parts outside the CDR3, the full variable domain is KAGVTQTPRYLIKTRGQQVTLSCSPISGHRSVSWYQQTPGQGLQFLFEYFSETQRNKGNFPGRFSGRQFSNSRSEMNVSTLELGDSALYLCASSLNSRGTQYFGPGTRLLVL.

In this sample, this clonotype turned up a few times. The J gene is TRBJ2-7, the V gene TRBV4-1; 8 nucleotides match TRBD2. The CDR3 length is 18 residues. V dropped 3 bases and J dropped 5; count of bases not matched to a gene: 18. The V gene's germline CDR1 is MGHRA and CDR2 YSYEKL. The CDR3 DNA sequence: TGCGCCAGCAGCCAGGGGGCTTTAATTAGCGGGGAGCAGAACGAGCAGTACTTC. Translating gives CASSQGALISGEQNEQYF.

This clonotype has a count of ten or more. The chain is built from TRBV3-1 and TRBJ2-7, with unresolved D. Germline V gene lookup returns CDR1 LGHDT and CDR2 YNNKEL (reference sequence). V was cut by 8 bases and J by 0 bases, with 17 bases left in between. This CDR3 spans 15 amino acids. The CDR3 here is CASSTAWESSYEQYF. The CDR3 nucleotides are TGTGCCAGCTCAACCGCATGGGAAAGCTCCTACGAGCAGTACTTC.

This clonotype was observed at least ten times. The rearrangement links TRBV5-1 to TRBJ1-2, with D perhaps TRBD1 (6 bases). Trimming cost V 0 bases and J 0 bases, with 12 bases left between them. In germline, CDR1 is SGHRS, CDR2 YFSETQ. The CDR3 is 16 amino acids. The CDR3 nucleotides read TGCGCCAGCAGCTTGGTCTTCGGACAGCCTAACTATGGCTACACCTTC. Protein: CASSLVFGQPNYGYTF.

This clonotype was picked up many times. The chain combines TRBV2 with TRBJ2-1; TRBD2 aligns across 14 bases. Germline V CDR1 and CDR2: SNHLY, FYNNEI. The CDR3 loop spans 15 amino acids. The V and J ends lost 6 bases and 6 bases, in that order; junction bases with no gene match: 4. CDR3 coding DNA: TGTGCCAGCAGGGGGACTAGCGGGAGACTCAATGAGCAGTTCTTC. Its protein is CASRGTSGRLNEQFF.

Note on this clonotype: Given a much more abundant clone one base away, this may be a read error. The rearrangement links TRBV6-4 to TRBJ2-4; TRBD1 might be the D (6 bases). Germline V gene sequence: CDR1 MRHNA, CDR2 SNTAGT. V was cut by 5 bases and J by 7 bases, with 12 bases left in between. This CDR3 spans 13 amino acids. CDR3 bases: TGTGCCAGCAGTCGACAGGAAAGGAACATTCAGTACTTC. It is translated as CASSRQERNIQYF.

V gene TRBV19 combines with J gene TRBJ2-7, with a possible D match to TRBD2 (5 bases). Germline CDR1 LNHDA, CDR2 SQIVND (reference sequence). V lost 6 bases and J 4 bases, leaving 16 bases between the germline ends. There are 14 residues in the CDR3. This chain's CDR3 is CASSRSAPPYEQYF. CDR3 bases: TGTGCCAGTAGCCGTAGCGCTCCACCGTACGAGCAGTACTTC. The whole variable domain, filled in from reference TRBV19 and TRBJ2-7, reads DGGITQSPKYLFRKEGQNVTLSCEQNLNHDAMYWYRQDPGQGLRLIYYSQIVNDFQKGDIAEGYSVSREKKESFPLTVTSAQKNPTAFYLCASSRSAPPYEQYFGPGTRLTVT.

Worth noting for this clonotype: A much larger clone differs by one base, so this may be a read error. This rearrangement joins TRBV9 to TRBJ2-5; D is unresolved. This CDR3 region has 14 residues. Germline V CDR1 and CDR2: SGDLS, YYNGEE. Trimming took off 3 bases at V and 0 bases at J, with 9 bases between the two ends. CDR3 protein: CASSAEQYQETQYF. CDR3 bases: TGTGCCAGCAGCGCAGAACAGTACCAAGAGACCCAGTACTTC.

This clonotype was recorded a few times. The chain has TRBV5-4 and TRBJ2-1; a possible D gene is TRBD2 (7 bases). The V end was cut by 0 bases, the J end by 8 bases, with 12 bases between. The CDR3 is 14 residues long. CDR1 is SGHNT and CDR2 is YYREEE in the germline V gene (reference sequence). The CDR3 loop is CASSLVGGAYEQFF. The CDR3 DNA follows: TGTGCCAGCAGCTTGGTAGGGGGGGCATATGAGCAGTTCTTC. Variable domain in full (rest from reference TRBV5-4 and TRBJ2-1): ETGVTQSPTHLIKTRGQQVTLRCSSQSGHNTVSWYQQALGQGPQFIFQYYREEENGRGNFPPRFSGLQFPNYSSELNVNALELDDSALYLCASSLVGGAYEQFFGPGTRLTVL.

As concerns this clonotype: Its ends do not fully match the called genes, so a read error is possible. The chain is built from TRBV3-1 and TRBJ2-1; TRBD2 agrees at 10 bases. Germline values: CDR1 LGHDT, CDR2 YNNKEL (reference sequence). The CDR3 length is 15 residues. This CDR3 is CASTQASGRADRQFF. The CDR3 DNA reads as TGTGCCAGCACCCAAGCGAGCGGGAGGGCCGATAGACAGTTCTTC.

The chain is built from TRBV7-2 and TRBJ2-5; D not certain. In germline, CDR1 is SGHTA, CDR2 FQGNSA. The V end lost 1 base, the J end lost 4 bases, and 10 bases lay between the germline ends. The CDR3 spans 14 residues. The CDR3, as DNA: TGTGCCAGCAGCTTAGGTCGGGTCCGAGAGACCCAGTACTTC. Its translation is CASSLGRVRETQYF.

This clonotype was seen many times. The chain combines TRBV10-3 with TRBJ2-4, with TRBD2 matching over 10 bases. The CDR3 has 16 residues. V lost 6 bases and J lost 3; bases outside the gene matches: 8. CDR1 is ENHRY, CDR2 SYGVKD, per germline. Written as DNA, the CDR3 is TGTGCCATCAGGGCTGAGCGGGAGGGTGGCAAAAACATTCAGTACTTC. Translating gives CAIRAEREGGKNIQYF.

V and J are TRBV11-2 and TRBJ1-2; D gene ambiguous. Trimming removed 3 bases at V and 0 bases at J, with 8 bases between. Germline loops: CDR1 SGHAT, CDR2 FQNNGV. There are 14 residues in the CDR3. CDR3 DNA: TGTGCCAGCAGCTTTAGTCTAGCTAACTATGGCTACACCTTC. Its protein is CASSFSLANYGYTF.